This T cell receptor beta chain was captured in a study of cytomegalovirus exposure and HLA in healthy donors. Across the whole study: Later, an analysis reported that the 95 to 150 validation repertoires had used the same platform as the approximately 670 first-cohort repertoires.

General study points: A few chains linked to CMV were shown in vitro to be specific for CMV antigens.

Germline loops: CDR1 SQVTM, CDR2 ANQGSEA. Trimming at V came to 4 bases and at J to 4 bases, leaving 6 bases not matched to a gene. The CDR3 loop spans 13 amino acids. Donors were drawn from the approximately 110-subject validation cohort, separate from the approximately 620-subject first cohort. On this clone itself: As yet, its antigen is unknown.

The table came from immunoSEQ multiplex PCR; TCRdb's copy has only in-frame clones and leaves some out. In the table there are under 350,000 clones, 86% of which are singletons. The chain links TRBV29-1 to TRBJ1-2, with 7 bases matching TRBD1. Sequencing used PBMCs. The sequence was obtained from a woman younger than 30 in good health and CMV-seronegative. The CDR3 nucleotides are TGCAGCGTTGCAGGGGGTAAGAGCTATGGCTACACCTTC. Translation gives CSVAGGKSYGYTF. Full variable domain (outside the CDR3, taken from reference TRBV29-1 and TRBJ1-2): SAVISQKPSRDICQRGTSLTIQCQVDSQVTMMFWYRQQPGQSLTLIATANQGSEATYESGFVIDKFPISRPNLTFSTLTVSNMSPEDSSIYLCSVAGGKSYGYTFGSGTRLTVV.